One sample yielded the 15 T cell receptor beta chains listed below, sequenced in a study of T-cell reconstitution after alpha-beta-depleted transplantation in children listed by TCRdb under 2016. Library prep was done by PCR. These reads were obtained on an Illumina HiSeq 2500. Molecular barcoding was employed in the preparation of TCR libraries, with unique molecular identifiers being used to normalize TCRbeta repertoire quantification. The public reads were run again by TCRdb, first through fastp at Q25 and then through MiXCR, and only productive beta chains were kept. CDR3 protein sequences are deduplicated, and each keeps its most common genes and DNA. This sample gives more than 400,000 distinct CDR3 sequences in total; roughly two fifths of them show up just once. The ten largest clonotypes hold roughly a quarter of the sample. Per the publication, the treatment or condition label means: allogeneic hematopoietic cell transplantation with graft depleted of TCRalphabeta T cells and CD19 B cells.

Material: PBMCs, obtained before TCRalphabeta/CD19-depleted stem cell transplant. These receptors were collected from a girl aged 2 to 9 with aplastic anemia, due to receive a stem cell transplant.

V usage is TRBV12-3 or TRBV12-4 and J usage is TRBJ2-1; tentatively, D is TRBD2 (5 bases). Trimming pared 7 bases from V and 8 bases from J, leaving 18 bases between. The CDR3 consists of 14 residues. CDR3 nucleotides: TGTGCCAGCACCCGAGGGTCTCCTGGGGATGAGCAGTTCTTC. It is translated as CASTRGSPGDEQFF.

In its sample, this clonotype was seen once. The V and J genes are TRBV2 and TRBJ2-7; the D gene is possibly TRBD1 (5 bases). The CDR3 is 15 amino acids. Germline lookup yields CDR1 SNHLY and CDR2 FYNNEI. The ends were cut back, 0 bases at V and 2 bases at J, with 11 bases in the middle. The CDR3 DNA is TGTGCCAGCAGTGAAGCTCCAGGGTACCCCTACGAGCAGTACTTC. This encodes CASSEAPGYPYEQYF.

Here the CDR3 DNA reads TGTGCCAGTAGTACCCTCGGGACAGGACGGGCCACCGAGCAGTACTTC. Residues: CASSTLGTGRATEQYF. The rearrangement uses TRBV19 and TRBJ2-7; 8 positions match TRBD1. This CDR3 contains 16 residues. CDR1 is LNHDA and CDR2 is SQIVND in the germline V gene (reference sequence). The V gene end was trimmed by 4 bases and the J gene end by 6 bases; junction bases not matched to a gene: 14. Full variable domain (outside the CDR3, taken from reference TRBV19 and TRBJ2-7): DGGITQSPKYLFRKEGQNVTLSCEQNLNHDAMYWYRQDPGQGLRLIYYSQIVNDFQKGDIAEGYSVSREKKESFPLTVTSAQKNPTAFYLCASSTLGTGRATEQYFGPGTRLTVT.

The rearrangement joins TRBV30 to TRBJ2-2; no clear D gene. V was clipped by 2 bases and J by 3 bases, with 4 bases between them. This CDR3 contains 12 residues. Germline assignment: CDR1 GTSNPN and CDR2 SVGIG (reference sequence). CDR3 nucleotide sequence: TGTGCCTGGAGTTACTACACCGGGGAGCTGTTTTTT. Translating gives CAWSYYTGELFF.

The V call is TRBV30, the J call TRBJ2-3, with 10 bases identical to TRBD2. CDR3 size: 16 residues. Trimming at V came to 0 bases and at J to 3 bases, leaving 6 bases not matched to a gene. The germline CDR1 and CDR2 sequences are GTSNPN and SVGIG (reference sequence). The CDR3 loop is CAWSVQLAGATDTQYF. CDR3 DNA: TGTGCCTGGAGTGTGCAGCTAGCGGGAGCGACAGATACGCAGTATTTT.

The V call is TRBV5-5, the J call TRBJ2-3; either TRBD1 or TRBD2 may fit D (6 bases each). The CDR3 extends over 18 amino acids. Germline lookup yields CDR1 SGHKS and CDR2 YYEKEE (reference sequence). Trimming stripped 0 bases from V and 5 bases from J, with 22 bases between. CDR3 sequence (DNA): TGTGCCAGCAGCTTGGAATTTTTTGCGGGGACAACGGTAGATACGCAGTATTTT. Residues: CASSLEFFAGTTVDTQYF.

This clonotype has a count of ten or more. The chain joins TRBV7-8 to TRBJ1-2; no clear D. The CDR3 consists of 16 residues. In germline, CDR1 is SGHVS, CDR2 FQNEAQ. V was trimmed by 5 bases and J by 1 base, leaving 17 bases between them. The CDR3 loop is CASSPGGGRSNYGYTF. CDR3 nucleotides: TGTGCCAGCAGCCCCGGAGGAGGGCGAAGTAACTATGGCTACACCTTC.

This clonotype was recorded a few times. This chain connects TRBV9 to TRBJ1-3; the D is unclear. The CDR3 consists of 15 residues. Germline CDR1 SGDLS, CDR2 YYNGEE. V dropped 4 bases and J dropped 0 bases, with 11 bases sitting between them. CDR3 protein: CASSPHVSSGNTIYF. The CDR3 DNA reads TGTGCCAGCAGCCCCCACGTCAGCTCTGGAAACACCATATATTTT.

The rearrangement links TRBV4-1 to TRBJ2-5, with D possibly TRBD2 on 5 matching bases. CDR3 length: 19 residues. Germline V gene lookup returns CDR1 MGHRA and CDR2 YSYEKL. Trimming took 1 base from V and 5 from J, leaving 26 bases between them. CDR3 sequence reads: CASSQVPVEGGSRRETQYF. The CDR3 region has the DNA TGCGCCAGCAGCCAAGTCCCTGTCGAGGGCGGGTCCCGGCGTGAGACCCAGTACTTC.

This clonotype has only a few counts. V and J are TRBV6-5 and TRBJ2-7, with D uncertain. Germline V gene sequence: CDR1 MNHEY, CDR2 SVGAGI. Trimming left V 0 bases short and J 2 bases short, with 17 bases between. The CDR3 has 17 amino acids. The CDR3 DNA sequence: TGTGCCAGCAGTTACTCGAGCTCGCAGACCCGGACCTACGAGCAGTACTTC. Its translation: CASSYSSSQTRTYEQYF.

The genes are TRBV4-1 and TRBJ2-7; 8 bases align to TRBD1. Germline-derived CDR1 and CDR2 are MGHRA and YSYEKL. With 10 bases clipped from V and 1 base from J, the junction kept 15 bases outside the gene matches. CDR3 length: 16 amino acids. The CDR3 here is CANPIADRAISYEQYF. For the CDR3, the DNA is TGCGCCAACCCAATTGCGGACAGGGCGATTTCCTACGAGCAGTACTTC.

This clonotype was counted only a few times. V and J are TRBV20-1 and TRBJ2-3; 12 positions match TRBD2. V lost 5 bases, J lost 0 bases, and 3 bases stayed unmatched. CDR3 length: 15 amino acids. The V gene's germline CDR1 is DFQATT and CDR2 SNEGSKA (reference sequence). The CDR3 coding sequence is TGCAGTGCTTGGACTAGCGGGACAAGCACAGATACGCAGTATTTT. The encoded protein is CSAWTSGTSTDTQYF.

This rearrangement joins TRBV5-1 to TRBJ2-7, with 14 bases fitting TRBD2. Germline CDR1 and CDR2: SGHRS and YFSETQ. Trimming removed 5 bases from V and 6 bases from J; junction bases left unmatched: 10. The CDR3 has 16 residues. The CDR3 DNA reads TGCGCCAGCAGACCTACGGGACTAGCGGGAGAAAGCGAGCAGTACTTC. Its protein product is CASRPTGLAGESEQYF. The variable domain in full, with the rest retrieved from reference TRBV5-1 and TRBJ2-7, is KAGVTQTPRYLIKTRGQQVTLSCSPISGHRSVSWYQQTPGQGLQFLFEYFSETQRNKGNFPGRFSGRQFSNSRSEMNVSTLELGDSALYLCASRPTGLAGESEQYFGPGTRLTVT.

The V call is TRBV6-4, the J call TRBJ2-1, with a tentative D call TRBD1 (6 bases). The CDR3 has 13 residues. Trimming shortened V by 2 bases and J by 10 bases, and 12 bases separated the two germline ends. CDR1 and CDR2 (germline): MRHNA, SNTAGT. In DNA, the CDR3 is TGTGCCAGCAGTGACCCCAGGGACACCGAGCAGTTCTTC. It yields the protein CASSDPRDTEQFF.

V and J are TRBV7-9 and TRBJ2-2; perhaps TRBD1 as D (5 bases). The length of the CDR3 is 12 residues. Germline V CDR1 and CDR2: SEHNR, FQNEAQ (reference sequence). The V and J ends lost 8 bases and 5 bases respectively, with 9 bases between them. In nucleotides, the CDR3 is TGTGCCAGCGGTCAGGGTACCGGGGAGCTGTTTTTT. This translates into CASGQGTGELFF.